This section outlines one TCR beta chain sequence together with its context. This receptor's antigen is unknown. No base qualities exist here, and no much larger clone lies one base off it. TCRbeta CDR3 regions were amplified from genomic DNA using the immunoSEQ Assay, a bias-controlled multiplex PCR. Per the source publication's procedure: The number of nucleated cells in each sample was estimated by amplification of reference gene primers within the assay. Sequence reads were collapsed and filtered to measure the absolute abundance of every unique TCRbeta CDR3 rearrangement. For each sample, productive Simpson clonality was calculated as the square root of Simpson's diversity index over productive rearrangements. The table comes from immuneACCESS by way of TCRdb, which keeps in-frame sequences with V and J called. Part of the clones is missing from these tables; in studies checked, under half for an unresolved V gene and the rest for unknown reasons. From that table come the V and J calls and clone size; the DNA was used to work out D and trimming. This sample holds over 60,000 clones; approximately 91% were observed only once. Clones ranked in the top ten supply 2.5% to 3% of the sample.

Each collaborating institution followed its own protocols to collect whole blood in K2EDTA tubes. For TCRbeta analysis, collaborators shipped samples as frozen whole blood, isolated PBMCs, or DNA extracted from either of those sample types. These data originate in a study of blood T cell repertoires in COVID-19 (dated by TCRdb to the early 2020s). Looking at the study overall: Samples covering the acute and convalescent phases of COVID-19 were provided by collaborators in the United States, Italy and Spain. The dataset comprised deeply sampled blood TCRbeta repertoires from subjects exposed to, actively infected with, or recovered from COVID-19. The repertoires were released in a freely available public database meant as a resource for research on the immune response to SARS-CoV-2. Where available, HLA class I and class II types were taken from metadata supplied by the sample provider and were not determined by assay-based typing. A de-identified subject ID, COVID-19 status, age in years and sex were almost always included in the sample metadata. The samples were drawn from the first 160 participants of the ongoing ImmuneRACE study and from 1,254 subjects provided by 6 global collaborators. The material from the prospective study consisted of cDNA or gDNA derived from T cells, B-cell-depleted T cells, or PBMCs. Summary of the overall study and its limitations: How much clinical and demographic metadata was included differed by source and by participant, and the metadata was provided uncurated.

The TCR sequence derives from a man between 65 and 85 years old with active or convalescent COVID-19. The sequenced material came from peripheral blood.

The DNA sequence is given as TGTGCCAGCACCCTGAGCGACGGCCAAGCTTTCTTT. This is translated as CASTLSDGQAFF. Here the chain combines TRBV12-3 or TRBV12-4 and TRBJ1-1, with no reliable assignment of the D segment. Trimming at the junction amounts to 7 bases on V and 9 bases on J, and the germline ends lie 15 bases apart. Counted from cysteine to phenylalanine, this CDR3 has 12 amino acids. The DNA shown is the 36-base CDR3, in frame from base 1.